Listed below are T cell receptor beta chains from one sample, sequenced in a study of CD4+ T cells in melanoma. This table comes from immunoSEQ multiplex PCR, and its TCRdb copy is limited to in-frame clones, with some not included. The top ten hold over 20% of the sample, which has more than 6,500 clones, roughly 66% seen once. Sample: cells from a culture (not recorded whether cultured in vitro). The receptors stem from a human donor with melanoma. Both conserved end residues are part of each CDR3. The D gene is left open where the match is weak. Some rows have no size entry. The others give once, few or many, or a class for an expanded clone.

NA	NA	TRBV28	17	TRBJ2-5	TGTGCCAGCAGTTTATCGGCGGGGATCACAGGGTGGGAGACCCAGTACTTC	CASSLSAGITGWETQYF
NA	NA	TRBV28	14	TRBJ1-1	TGTGCCAGCAGGACACCTGACCGGGGGGCTGAAGCTTTCTTT	CASRTPDRGAEAFF
NA	NA	TRBV9	14	TRBJ1-2	TGTGCCAGCAGCGTCGACGAGAGCCTCTATGGCTACACCTTC	CASSVDESLYGYTF
NA	once	TRBV28	14	TRBJ1-2	TGTGCCAGCAGTCGGGGGCTGGGAAATCCTTACTACACCTTC	CASSRGLGNPYYTF
TRBD1	once	TRBV15	15	TRBJ1-2	TGTGCCACCAGCAGAGGGGACAGGGGGTTTATTGGCTACACCTTC	CATSRGDRGFIGYTF
NA	few	TRBV30	14	TRBJ1-6	TGTGCCTGGAGTGCCACAGGTCAAAGGACACCCCTCCACTTT	CAWSATGQRTPLHF
NA	NA	TRBV20-1	14	TRBJ2-3	TGCAGTGCTAGTCCCACTACCTCCACAGATACGCAGTATTTT	CSASPTTSTDTQYF
NA	NA	TRBV30	16	TRBJ2-1	TGTGCCTCGAAAAGTGGGTGGGACCGCTCCTACAATGAGCAGTTCTTC	CASKSGWDRSYNEQFF
TRBD1	NA	TRBV27	14	TRBJ1-1	TGTGCCAGCAGTGCAAGGGGACAGAGGACTGAAGCTTTCTTT	CASSARGQRTEAFF
TRBD2	NA	TRBV7-8	17	TRBJ2-1	TGTGCCAGCAGCTTGGTGGGTAGCGGGGGCCTATACAATGAGCAGTTCTTC	CASSLVGSGGLYNEQFF
TRBD1	few	TRBV4-3	16	TRBJ2-1	TGCGCCAGCAGCCAAGATTCAGGGACAGGGAAAAATGAGCAGTTCTTC	CASSQDSGTGKNEQFF
NA	NA	TRBV5-1	14	TRBJ2-5	TGCGCCAGCAGCTTGATCTCAGGGCAAGAGACCCAGTACTTC	CASSLISGQETQYF
NA	NA	TRBV7-9	14	TRBJ1-1	TGTGCCAGCAGCCCTGGGGGCCCGAACACTGAAGCTTTCTTT	CASSPGGPNTEAFF
NA	NA	TRBV27	16	TRBJ1-5	TGTGCCAGCAGAGTGGCCGGGACGAATGGCAATCAGCCCCAGCATTTT	CASRVAGTNGNQPQHF
NA	NA	TRBV20-1	11	TRBJ1-2	TGCAGTGCTGAGGACCGAGATGGCTACACCTTC	CSAEDRDGYTF
NA	medium-sized	TRBV5-8	12	TRBJ2-7	TGTGCCAGCAGCTTCCCCGGCTACGAGCAGTACTTC	CASSFPGYEQYF
TRBD2	few	TRBV7-9	15	TRBJ2-7	TGTGCCAGCAGCTTAAGGGCTAGCGGGGGGGCCGAGCAGTACTTC	CASSLRASGGAEQYF
TRBD1	NA	TRBV6-4	19	TRBJ2-3	TGTGCCAGCAGATACGAGGGACAGGGGCTCTTGAGAAGCACAGATACGCAGTATTTT	CASRYEGQGLLRSTDTQYF